These T cell receptor beta chains were read from a single sample in a study of CD8 T cells in ankylosing spondylitis. MiXCR, run by TCRdb on the 5' RACE reads, gives a single entry per CDR3 protein. The profile shows fewer than 750,000 distinct CDR3 sequences, roughly 19% of them singletons. Material: blood, either unsorted or a sorted T cell fraction (not recorded which). The origin of the receptors is a male donor with ankylosing spondylitis. The CDR3 runs from the conserved cysteine through the conserved F or W. The D gene is left open where the match is weak. Rows give clone size only sometimes, using once, few, many, or a class for an expanded clone.

D gene,V gene,clone size,J gene,CDR3 DNA,CDR3 protein
TRBD2,TRBV5-6,many,TRBJ2-2,TGTGCCAGCAGCCCCAAGCGGGGGGCCAACACCGGGGAGCTGTTTTTT,CASSPKRGANTGELFF
-,TRBV6-2/TRBV6-3,few,TRBJ1-5,TGTGCCAGCAGTTACCCGACAGGAATGGGGTTCAATCAGCCCCAGCATTTT,CASSYPTGMGFNQPQHF
-,TRBV5-1,few,TRBJ2-2,TGCGCCAGCAGCTTGATTGACGGGAGAGGGACCGGGGAGCTGTTTTTT,CASSLIDGRGTGELFF
-,TRBV29-1,-,TRBJ1-3,TGCAGCGTTTACTCTGGAAACACCATATATTTT,CSVYSGNTIYF
-,TRBV11-2,many,TRBJ2-3,TGTGCCAGCAGCCGGAAGGGGGGAGATACGCAGTATTTT,CASSRKGGDTQYF
TRBD1,TRBV12-3/TRBV12-4,-,TRBJ1-4,TGTGCCAGCAGACCGGGGACAGGGGGCACTAATGAAAAACTGTTTTTT,CASRPGTGGTNEKLFF
-,TRBV27,few,TRBJ1-6,TGTGCCAGCGCGCGGGGCAGGGACTCACCCCTCCACTTT,CASARGRDSPLHF
TRBD2,TRBV27,few,TRBJ2-1,TGTGCCAGCAGGGGGGTTGTAGGGGCGGGAGTCCTTCGCCCCTACAATGAGCAGTTCTTC,CASRGVVGAGVLRPYNEQFF
TRBD1,TRBV12-3/TRBV12-4,many,TRBJ2-4,TGTGCCAGCAGCGGGACAGGCAAAAACATTCAGTACTTC,CASSGTGKNIQYF
TRBD1,TRBV30,-,TRBJ2-7,TGTGCCTGGACGGACAGGGTGTACTACGAGCAGTACTTC,CAWTDRVYYEQYF
TRBD1,TRBV28,-,TRBJ1-2,TGTGCCAGCAGTCTACTCATTGGACAGGGGGCTAATGGCTACACCTTC,CASSLLIGQGANGYTF
TRBD2,TRBV25-1,few,TRBJ2-3,TGTGCCAGCAGTAACGTAGCGGGATTAACAGATACGCAGTATTTT,CASSNVAGLTDTQYF
-,TRBV5-1,-,TRBJ2-1,TGCGCCAGCAGCCATGACAGGGGGGTTGGTCGACTAGCGGTTTACAATGAGCAGTTCTTC,CASSHDRGVGRLAVYNEQFF
-,TRBV29-1,few,TRBJ2-5,TGCAGCGTTGATCGGCTTCAAGAGACCCAGTACTTC,CSVDRLQETQYF
-,TRBV2,-,TRBJ2-7,TGTGCCAGCACTCAGCGCTTCTCCTACGAGCAGTACTTC,CASTQRFSYEQYF
-,TRBV6-5,few,TRBJ1-1,TGTGCCAGCAGTTCAGAGGCGCCGAACACTGAAGCTTTCTTT,CASSSEAPNTEAFF